Following are 29 T cell receptor beta chains from one sample sequenced in a study of shared clonotypes between healthy human individuals. Naive-designated CD8 cells lacked CD45RO, were positively enriched for CCR7, and omitted terminally differentiated effector memory CD45RA+ cells. Profiling relied on immunoSEQ multiplex PCR, and the TCRdb table lists in-frame clones only, not all of them. The table lists about 2,100,000 clones, 85% to 95% of them singletons. The sequencing input was naive CD8+ T cells from PBMCs. The source of these receptors is a man in his late teens or twenties in good health. Some clones in this sample may be carry-over from other donors' samples.

Regarding this clone: The identical CDR3 is also encoded by other nucleotide sequences in the sample. This chain connects TRBV9 to TRBJ1-1; no definite D call. The CDR3 spans 13 residues. Germline CDR1 and CDR2: SGDLS and YYNGEE. With 0 bases removed from V and 1 base from J, the gap between germline ends came to 4 bases. The CDR3 region is CASSVVRNTEAFF. The CDR3 nucleotides are TGTGCCAGCAGCGTAGTACGGAACACTGAAGCTTTCTTT. Filled out from reference TRBV9 and TRBJ1-1, the complete variable domain reads DSGVTQTPKHLITATGQRVTLRCSPRSGDLSVYWYQQSLDQGLQFLIQYYNGEERAKGNILERFSAQQFPDLHSELNLSSLELGDSALYFCASSVVRNTEAFFGQGTRLTVV.

The chain couples TRBV7-6 to TRBJ2-7, with D maybe TRBD2 (5 bases). The V end was cut by 1 base, the J end by 1 base, with 11 bases between. Germline V gene data show CDR1 as SGHVS and CDR2 as FNYEAQ. This CDR3 region has 15 residues. DNA for the CDR3: TGTGCCAGCAGCTTAGTCGAGGGTCCTTCCTACGAGCAGTACTTC. This codes for CASSLVEGPSYEQYF.

The chain combines TRBV2 with TRBJ2-7; D remains ambiguous. CDR3 length equals 16 residues. From germline, CDR1 is SNHLY and CDR2 FYNNEI. Trimming removed 4 bases at V and 0 bases at J, with 16 bases between. CDR3 in DNA: TGTGCCAGCAGTGGAGGACCAAAGCCCCCCTCCTACGAGCAGTACTTC. Amino acid sequence: CASSGGPKPPSYEQYF. The whole variable domain, remainder taken from reference TRBV2 and TRBJ2-7, is EPEVTQTPSHQVTQMGQEVILRCVPISNHLYFYWYRQILGQKVEFLVSFYNNEISEKSEIFDDQFSVERPDGSNFTLKIRSTKLEDSAMYFCASSGGPKPPSYEQYFGPGTRLTVT.

The J gene is TRBJ2-3, the V gene TRBV15, with 7 bases that match TRBD1. V was pared by 3 bases and J by 5 bases, with 8 bases of the junction left unmatched. Germline values: CDR1 LNHNV, CDR2 YYDKDF (reference sequence). This CDR3 has 15 residues. The CDR3 DNA follows: TGTGCCACCAGCAGGAGGGGGCCCTCTCTAGATACGCAGTATTTT. Amino acid sequence: CATSRRGPSLDTQYF.

The chain joins TRBV4-1 to TRBJ2-1, with 7 nucleotides matching TRBD2. CDR3 length equals 19 residues. V gave up 0 bases and J gave up 4 bases; unmatched junction bases: 15. The germline V gene has CDR1 MGHRA and CDR2 YSYEKL. The CDR3 here is CASSQEVLAVTAEYNEQFF. As DNA, the CDR3 is TGCGCCAGCAGCCAAGAGGTCCTAGCGGTCACGGCAGAATACAATGAGCAGTTCTTC.

V is TRBV12-5 and J is TRBJ2-1; perhaps TRBD1 as D (5 bases). Trimming took off 1 base at V and 7 bases at J, with 8 bases between the two ends. This CDR3 contains 13 residues. The germline V gene has CDR1 LGHNT and CDR2 FRNRAP. CDR3 region: CASGLGQRNEQFF. CDR3 bases: TGTGCTAGTGGTTTGGGACAGAGAAATGAGCAGTTCTTC. The entire variable domain, with the rest obtained from reference TRBV12-5 and TRBJ2-1, is as follows: DARVTQTPRHKVTEMGQEVTMRCQPILGHNTVFWYRQTMMQGLELLAYFRNRAPLDDSGMPKDRFSAEMPDATLATLKIQPSEPRDSAVYFCASGLGQRNEQFFGPGTRLTVL.

This clone was seen only once. The CDR3 spells CASSDGTGSFGANVLTF. The CDR3 region has the DNA TGTGCCAGCAGCGACGGGACAGGGAGTTTCGGGGCCAACGTCCTGACTTTC. The gene calls are TRBV7-8 and TRBJ2-6; 9 nucleotides agree with TRBD1. Trimming at V came to 5 bases and at J to 4 bases, leaving 9 bases not matched to a gene. Germline V gene lookup returns CDR1 SGHVS and CDR2 FQNEAQ. The CDR3 is 17 residues long.

The CDR3 bases are TGTGCCAGCAGTCCGCAGGGGAGGTCAGATACGCAGTATTTT. This encodes CASSPQGRSDTQYF. The chain has TRBV7-9 and TRBJ2-3; D is tentatively TRBD1 or TRBD2 (6 bases each). Trimming took off 6 bases at V and 4 bases at J, with 14 bases between the two ends. The V gene's germline CDR1 is SEHNR and CDR2 FQNEAQ (reference sequence). The CDR3 contains 14 residues. Full variable domain (outside the CDR3, taken from reference TRBV7-9 and TRBJ2-3): DTGVSQNPRHKITKRGQNVTFRCDPISEHNRLYWYRQTLGQGPEFLTYFQNEAQLEKSRLLSDRFSAERPKGSFSTLEIQRTEQGDSAMYLCASSPQGRSDTQYFGPGTRLTVL.

The genes are TRBV7-2 and TRBJ2-1; D might be TRBD1 (6 bases). This CDR3 is 13 amino acids long. V gave up 5 bases and J gave up 6 bases, with 11 bases separating them. The V gene's germline CDR1 is SGHTA and CDR2 FQGNSA. Here the CDR3 DNA reads TGTGCCAGCAGCGGTGGGGACATCAATGAGCAGTTCTTC. This translates into CASSGGDINEQFF.

V gene TRBV27 combines with J gene TRBJ2-7; D might be TRBD2 (6 bases). V dropped 6 bases and J dropped 2 bases, with 17 bases sitting between them. This CDR3 comprises 15 residues. Per germline, CDR1 MNHEY and CDR2 SMNVEV (reference sequence). CDR3 in DNA: TGTGCCAGCAGCCCCCGAGGAGGGCGTGCCTACGAGCAGTACTTC. It codes for CASSPRGGRAYEQYF.

V gene TRBV19 combines with J gene TRBJ2-5; TRBD2 agrees at 9 bases. V shed 5 bases, J shed 4 bases, and the junction held 14 bases outside the gene matches. The CDR3 totals 17 residues. Germline V gene data show CDR1 as LNHDA and CDR2 as SQIVND (reference sequence). The chain's CDR3 is CASSPFGSLGLAETQYF. CDR3 in DNA: TGTGCCAGTAGTCCCTTCGGCTCCTTGGGACTAGCAGAGACCCAGTACTTC.

This clone was seen a single time. The CDR3 sequence: CASSNLAGYSLSYNEQFF. CDR3 DNA: TGTGCCAGCAGCAATCTAGCGGGCTATTCTTTATCCTACAATGAGCAGTTCTTC. The chain couples TRBV5-6 to TRBJ2-1, with TRBD2 matching over 8 bases. Germline CDR1 and CDR2: SGHDT and YYEEEE. With 4 bases clipped from V and 1 base from J, the junction kept 13 bases outside the gene matches. The CDR3 runs 18 residues.

V is TRBV30 and J is TRBJ2-7; D call uncertain. V lost 8 bases and J lost 3, with 14 bases in between. CDR3 size: 12 residues. Germline CDR1 GTSNPN, CDR2 SVGIG (reference sequence). Here the CDR3 DNA reads TGTGCCGGTCCGGAAGATCTCTACGAGCAGTACTTC. Translating gives CAGPEDLYEQYF.

The V and J genes are TRBV4-2 and TRBJ2-3; TRBD2 agrees at 9 bases. V shed 6 bases, J shed 5 bases, and the junction held 15 bases outside the gene matches. The CDR3 runs to 17 residues. CDR1 and CDR2 (germline): LGHNA, YNFKEQ. CDR3 DNA sequence: TGTGCCAGCAGATCAGTGGAGTTAGCGGGAGTTGGAGATACGCAGTATTTT. It specifies CASRSVELAGVGDTQYF.

The chain employs TRBV7-8 and TRBJ2-3; the match to TRBD2 covers 11 bases. With V trimmed by 5 bases and J by 2 bases, 6 bases remained unmatched. CDR1 and CDR2 (germline): SGHVS, FQNEAQ. The CDR3 has 16 residues. CDR3: CASSIRLAGSTDTQYF. The DNA for the CDR3 is TGTGCCAGCAGCATCAGACTAGCGGGGTCCACAGATACGCAGTATTTT.

Here the CDR3 DNA reads TGCAGCACTGAATCAGGGGTATTGAACAATGAGCAGTTCTTC. Translating it yields CSTESGVLNNEQFF. V gene TRBV29-1 combines with J gene TRBJ2-1; possible D gene TRBD1, 6 bases. The CDR3 is 14 residues long. Trimming stripped 8 bases from V and 5 bases from J, with 19 bases between. Germline V gene lookup returns CDR1 SQVTM and CDR2 ANQGSEA.

The genes are TRBV9 and TRBJ2-6; possibly TRBD1 for D (6 bases). The V gene lost 3 bases and the J gene lost 4 bases, with 14 bases spanning the gap. The length of the CDR3 is 16 residues. Germline lookup yields CDR1 SGDLS and CDR2 YYNGEE. CDR3 nucleotide sequence: TGTGCCAGCAGCGACCGACAGGCCGTCGGGGCCAACGTCCTGACTTTC. This encodes CASSDRQAVGANVLTF. The full variable domain, completed using reference TRBV9 and TRBJ2-6, is DSGVTQTPKHLITATGQRVTLRCSPRSGDLSVYWYQQSLDQGLQFLIQYYNGEERAKGNILERFSAQQFPDLHSELNLSSLELGDSALYFCASSDRQAVGANVLTFGAGSRLTVL.

This chain joins TRBV28 and TRBJ2-1; D possibly corresponds to TRBD2 (5 bases). The CDR3 is 17 amino acids. CDR1 and CDR2 from the germline V gene are MDHEN and SYDVKM. V was cut by 8 bases and J by 0 bases, with 20 bases left in between. In DNA, the CDR3 is TGTGCCAGCCGAAGACCTTTTAGCGAGAGCTCCTACAATGAGCAGTTCTTC. This translates into CASRRPFSESSYNEQFF.

This chain uses TRBV11-2 with TRBJ2-7, with 7 bases aligning to TRBD1. The V and J ends lost 1 base and 3 bases, in that order; junction bases with no gene match: 12. CDR3 length equals 17 residues. Germline V gene data show CDR1 as SGHAT and CDR2 as FQNNGV. The CDR3 DNA reads as TGTGCCAGCAGCTTAGGGGGATTTCGGGACAGCTACTACGAGCAGTACTTC. Its protein is CASSLGGFRDSYYEQYF.

The rearrangement links TRBV28 to TRBJ2-7, with TRBD2 as a possible D gene (5 bases). Trimming left V 4 bases short and J 5 bases short, with 12 bases between. This CDR3 spans 13 amino acids. Germline CDR1 MDHEN, CDR2 SYDVKM. CDR3 bases: TGTGCCAGCAGTTATGGGAGCCGGAACGAGCAGTACTTC. This codes for CASSYGSRNEQYF.

This clone was detected once. The chain joins TRBV25-1 to TRBJ2-7; 7 bases are shared with TRBD1. This CDR3 comprises 14 residues. Unmatched junction bases numbered 9, after V lost 5 bases and J lost 5 bases. Germline values: CDR1 MGHDK, CDR2 SYGVNS. CDR3 DNA sequence: TGTGCCAGCAGTAGACAGGGTGGGCTGAACGAGCAGTACTTC. It encodes CASSRQGGLNEQYF.

The chain combines TRBV29-1 with TRBJ2-7; TRBD2 agrees at 8 bases. The CDR3 totals 16 residues. Germline V lookup: CDR1 SQVTM, CDR2 ANQGSEA. The junction had 9 bases not matched to a gene; V was cut back by 1 base and J by 1 base. CDR3 coding DNA: TGCAGCGTTGAAGGTTTCCTCGGGACTAGTTCCTACGAGCAGTACTTC. Translated, it gives CSVEGFLGTSSYEQYF.

This chain uses TRBV9 with TRBJ2-3; tentatively, D is TRBD2 (6 bases). Germline lookup yields CDR1 SGDLS and CDR2 YYNGEE. The CDR3 is 16 amino acids. V was trimmed by 0 bases and J by 1 base, leaving 12 bases between them. CDR3 loop: CASSVGWDLRTDTQYF. CDR3 bases: TGTGCCAGCAGCGTAGGGTGGGACTTACGCACAGATACGCAGTATTTT.

This clone showed up just once. J is TRBJ1-5 and V is TRBV28, with D possibly matching TRBD1 (5 bases). The ends were cut back, 7 bases at V and 1 base at J, with 11 bases in the middle. Germline V gene data show CDR1 as MDHEN and CDR2 as SYDVKM. The CDR3 has 14 amino acids. CDR3: CASKAGESNQPQHF. In DNA form, the CDR3 reads TGTGCCAGCAAAGCGGGGGAGAGCAATCAGCCCCAGCATTTT.

The chain is built from TRBV9 and TRBJ2-1, with a tentative D call TRBD2 (5 bases). Germline CDR1 and CDR2: SGDLS and YYNGEE. CDR3 length equals 17 residues. Trimming removed 1 base from V and 0 bases from J, with 14 bases in between. The CDR3 nucleotides read TGTGCCAGCAGCGTAAGGATCGGGGAGAGCTCCTACAATGAGCAGTTCTTC. Translation: CASSVRIGESSYNEQFF.

The gene calls are TRBV19 and TRBJ1-1; the match to TRBD1 covers 8 bases. J gave up 5 bases and V 2 bases, and 4 bases lay outside the gene matches. Germline lookup yields CDR1 LNHDA and CDR2 SQIVND (reference sequence). The CDR3 loop spans 14 amino acids. CDR3 DNA: TGTGCCAGTAGTATATCCAGGGGGCGAACTGAAGCTTTCTTT. Its protein is CASSISRGRTEAFF.

V usage is TRBV14 and J usage is TRBJ2-2, with 9 positions matching TRBD2. CDR1 and CDR2 from the germline V gene are SGHDN and FVKESK. V lost 1 base, J lost 6 bases, and 12 bases stayed unmatched. This CDR3 has 18 amino acids. The CDR3 DNA sequence: TGTGCCAGCAGCCAAGTTGCGAGATTAGCGGGAGACGCCGGGGAGCTGTTTTTT. Translating gives CASSQVARLAGDAGELFF.

Regarding this clone: This CDR3 is also generated by other DNA sequences in the sample. The chain links TRBV27 to TRBJ1-5; 9 nucleotides agree with TRBD1. The CDR3 length is 14 residues. Germline lookup yields CDR1 MNHEY and CDR2 SMNVEV (reference sequence). The V gene end was trimmed by 4 bases and the J gene end by 5 bases; junction bases not matched to a gene: 3. CDR3 region: CASSSQGADQPQHF. Written as DNA, the CDR3 is TGTGCCAGCAGTTCACAGGGGGCTGATCAGCCCCAGCATTTT.

The V gene is TRBV5-8, the J gene TRBJ1-1; D ambiguous. The CDR3 extends over 14 amino acids. V was cut by 0 bases and J by 1 base, with 7 bases left in between. Germline V gives CDR1 SGHTS, CDR2 YDEGEE. CDR3 amino acids: CASSLVGGNTEAFF. The CDR3 DNA reads as TGTGCCAGCAGCTTGGTAGGTGGGAACACTGAAGCTTTCTTT.